Following are 17 T cell receptor beta chains from one sample sequenced in a study of blood T cell repertoires in COVID-19. Produced via immunoSEQ multiplex PCR; TCRdb's table is partial and in-frame only. The data hold roughly 400,000 clones, with nearly 90% observed a single time. Specimen: PBMCs or T cells enriched from blood (not recorded which). The origin of the receptors is a woman between 25 and 40 years old who had recovered from COVID-19.

This clone was observed once. V and J are TRBV29-1 and TRBJ1-3, with D possibly TRBD1 on 6 matching bases. Trimming shortened V by 5 bases and J by 0 bases, and 8 bases separated the two germline ends. This CDR3 contains 13 residues. Germline CDR1 is SQVTM and CDR2 is ANQGSEA. The CDR3 region is CSVQGYSGNTIYF. The CDR3 coding sequence is TGCAGCGTTCAGGGGTACTCTGGAAACACCATATATTTT.

The chain uses TRBV30 and TRBJ1-2; 12 nucleotides align to TRBD1. The CDR3 is made up of 13 amino acids. J lost 6 bases, V lost 1 base, and 0 bases had no gene match. Germline assignment: CDR1 GTSNPN and CDR2 SVGIG (reference sequence). As DNA, the CDR3 is TGTGCCTGGAGTGGGGACAGGGGGCATGGCTACACCTTC. The encoded protein is CAWSGDRGHGYTF.

The CDR3 spells CASSQGGLAGIEQFF. In DNA form, the CDR3 reads TGTGCCAGCAGCCAAGGAGGACTAGCGGGGATTGAGCAGTTCTTC. The V gene is TRBV3-1 (or the pseudogene TRBV3-2), the J gene TRBJ2-1; 12 positions agree with TRBD2. Trimming removed 1 base from V and 9 bases from J; junction bases left unmatched: 4. The CDR3 is 15 amino acids. Germline V gene sequence: CDR1 LGHDT, CDR2 YNNKEL (reference sequence).

The genes are TRBV19 and TRBJ2-7; 9 bases match TRBD1. This CDR3 contains 13 residues. Germline V CDR1 and CDR2: LNHDA, SQIVND (reference sequence). V shed 4 bases, J shed 3 bases, and the junction held 1 base outside the gene matches. The CDR3 reads CASSKTGGYEQYF. CDR3 sequence (DNA): TGTGCCAGTAGTAAGACAGGGGGCTACGAGCAGTACTTC.

The chain couples TRBV28 to TRBJ2-7; D is unresolved. CDR3 length equals 12 residues. V was clipped by 3 bases and J by 2 bases, with 5 bases between them. Germline V gene sequence: CDR1 MDHEN, CDR2 SYDVKM. The CDR3 region is CASSFGAYEQYF. CDR3 DNA: TGTGCCAGCAGTTTCGGTGCCTACGAGCAGTACTTC.

V usage is TRBV4-2 and J usage is TRBJ2-3, with 10 nucleotides matching TRBD2. V gave up 5 bases and J gave up 3 bases; unmatched junction bases: 11. The CDR3 is 17 amino acids. Per germline, CDR1 LGHNA and CDR2 YNFKEQ. CDR3 amino acids: CASSAELSGGATDTQYF. In DNA form, the CDR3 reads TGTGCCAGCAGCGCCGAGCTAAGCGGGGGGGCAACAGATACGCAGTATTTT.

This clone was detected only once. The CDR3: CASSPNTGPLLQHF. DNA for the CDR3: TGTGCCAGCAGCCCTAATACAGGGCCCCTTCTCCAGCATTTT. This sequence joins TRBV7-9 and TRBJ1-5; maybe TRBD1 (6 bases). Trimming left V 5 bases short and J 12 bases short, with 20 bases between. CDR3 length: 14 amino acids. Looked up from germline, CDR1 is SEHNR and CDR2 is FQNEAQ (reference sequence). Complete variable domain (other parts from reference TRBV7-9 and TRBJ1-5): DTGVSQNPRHKITKRGQNVTFRCDPISEHNRLYWYRQTLGQGPEFLTYFQNEAQLEKSRLLSDRFSAERPKGSFSTLEIQRTEQGDSAMYLCASSPNTGPLLQHFGDGTRLSIL.

The gene calls are TRBV19 and TRBJ1-5, with 8 bases fitting TRBD1. The CDR3 length is 13 residues. Losses at the gene ends were 7 bases for V and 1 base for J; bases not matched to a gene: 0. Germline V CDR1 and CDR2: LNHDA, SQIVND (reference sequence). This chain's CDR3 is CASNRGSNQPQHF. The CDR3 nucleotides read TGTGCCAGTAACAGGGGGAGCAATCAGCCCCAGCATTTT.

The V and J genes are TRBV19 and TRBJ1-5; a possible D gene is TRBD1 (6 bases). This CDR3 has 15 residues. Trimming left V 5 bases short and J 3 bases short, with 14 bases between. CDR1 is LNHDA, CDR2 SQIVND, per germline (reference sequence). This CDR3 reads CASSSTGHYNQPQHF. The CDR3 region has the DNA TGTGCCAGTAGTTCTACGGGACATTACAATCAGCCCCAGCATTTT.

In its sample, this clone was seen a few times. J is TRBJ2-7 and V is TRBV5-1; possible D gene TRBD1, 7 bases. The CDR3 covers 16 residues. V was clipped by 4 bases and J by 0 bases, with 17 bases between them. Germline V lookup: CDR1 SGHRS, CDR2 YFSETQ. The CDR3 bases are TGCGCCAGCAGCCGATACAGGGGCGGGGACTCCTACGAGCAGTACTTC. It codes for CASSRYRGGDSYEQYF.

In this sample, this clone turned up once. This chain joins TRBV6-2 or TRBV6-3 and TRBJ2-7, with D tentatively TRBD1 (6 bases). The CDR3 totals 14 residues. V shed 7 bases and J shed 2 bases, with 15 bases lying between them. Per the germline V gene, CDR1 is MNHEY and CDR2 is SVGEGT. The CDR3 reads CASIPQGRAYEQYF. CDR3 DNA sequence: TGTGCCAGCATCCCGCAGGGGCGGGCCTACGAGCAGTACTTC.

The rearrangement links TRBV6-6 to TRBJ2-1; the match to TRBD2 covers 9 bases. Germline V gene sequence: CDR1 MNHNY, CDR2 SVGAGI (reference sequence). There are 16 residues in the CDR3. V was clipped by 0 bases and J by 6 bases; unmatched bases: 6. The CDR3 loop is CASSYSLREGSNEQFF. CDR3 DNA sequence: TGTGCCAGCAGTTACTCCTTGCGGGAGGGATCCAATGAGCAGTTCTTC.

This chain uses TRBV5-4 with TRBJ1-1, with D tentatively TRBD1 (6 bases). In germline, CDR1 is SGHNT, CDR2 YYREEE (reference sequence). This CDR3 region has 17 residues. Trimming stripped 4 bases from V and 2 bases from J, with 21 bases between. CDR3 loop: CASSRGVGSGDNTEAFF. The CDR3 DNA follows: TGTGCCAGCAGCCGAGGGGTGGGGTCAGGGGATAACACTGAAGCTTTCTTT. The full variable domain, completed using reference TRBV5-4 and TRBJ1-1, is ETGVTQSPTHLIKTRGQQVTLRCSSQSGHNTVSWYQQALGQGPQFIFQYYREEENGRGNFPPRFSGLQFPNYSSELNVNALELDDSALYLCASSRGVGSGDNTEAFFGQGTRLTVV.

The chain has TRBV9 and TRBJ1-6; 7 bases agree with TRBD1. The junction had 18 bases not matched to a gene; V was cut back by 0 bases and J by 12 bases. Germline CDR1 and CDR2: SGDLS and YYNGEE. The length of the CDR3 is 18 residues. The CDR3 protein is CASSVEARSGGGQIPLHF. The CDR3 DNA follows: TGTGCCAGCAGCGTAGAGGCCCGGTCAGGGGGTGGGCAAATACCCCTCCACTTT.

The chain links TRBV5-1 to TRBJ2-5; 11 bases are shared with TRBD1. This CDR3 contains 15 residues. V was clipped by 4 bases and J by 1 base; unmatched bases: 3. Looked up from germline, CDR1 is SGHRS and CDR2 is YFSETQ. The CDR3 region is CASSRGTGGQETQYF. The CDR3, as DNA: TGCGCCAGCAGCCGTGGGACAGGGGGCCAAGAGACCCAGTACTTC. Combining the CDR3 with reference TRBV5-1 and TRBJ2-5 gives the whole variable domain KAGVTQTPRYLIKTRGQQVTLSCSPISGHRSVSWYQQTPGQGLQFLFEYFSETQRNKGNFPGRFSGRQFSNSRSEMNVSTLELGDSALYLCASSRGTGGQETQYFGPGTRLLVL.

The V and J genes are TRBV27 and TRBJ1-2, with D possibly being TRBD1 (5 bases). Looked up from germline, CDR1 is MNHEY and CDR2 is SMNVEV (reference sequence). V lost 6 bases to trimming and J lost 4 bases, with 12 bases between them. The CDR3 spans 13 residues. CDR3 amino acids: CASSIQASYGYTF. CDR3 in DNA: TGTGCCAGCAGCATACAGGCTAGCTATGGCTACACCTTC.

The chain recombines TRBV14 with TRBJ2-1; 7 bases align to TRBD2. Looked up from germline, CDR1 is SGHDN and CDR2 is FVKESK. V shed 4 bases and J 8 bases; nucleotides not matched to a gene: 5. There are 13 residues in the CDR3. The CDR3 loop reads CASSPELAHEQFF. The CDR3 DNA sequence: TGTGCCAGCAGCCCGGAACTAGCGCATGAGCAGTTCTTC.